Presented here are 24 T cell receptor beta chains from one specimen sequenced in a study of blood T cells in healthy people across ages. Through a sample-barcoded 5' primer and a J-beta primer mix, a second PCR was run for 7 to 11 cycles. Each CDR3 protein gets one entry after TCRdb re-called the 5' RACE reads with MiXCR. The data show 1,300,000 or so distinct CDR3 sequences, approximately 63% seen once. Sequencing input: blood. The receptors here all came from a man between 18 and 35 years old in good health.

V gene TRBV29-1 combines with J gene TRBJ1-2; 9 bases fit TRBD1. The V segment lost 7 bases and the J segment 5 bases; nucleotides outside the gene matches: 5. Germline CDR1 is SQVTM and CDR2 is ANQGSEA. This CDR3 region has 12 residues. CDR3 residues: CSGDREGYGYTF. The CDR3 DNA follows: TGCAGCGGGGACAGGGAGGGTTATGGCTACACCTTC.

This clonotype appeared a few times. The chain uses TRBV6-5 and TRBJ1-4; a possible D gene is TRBD1 (5 bases). Germline-derived CDR1 and CDR2 are MNHEY and SVGAGI. V was pared by 0 bases and J by 8 bases, with 10 bases between. The CDR3 sequence is 14 residues long. The CDR3 spells CASSYSRRGEKLFF. CDR3 bases: TGTGCCAGCAGTTACTCAAGGCGGGGCGAAAAACTGTTTTTT.

The V and J genes are TRBV11-2 and TRBJ2-1; weak D call: TRBD2 (8 bases). V was cut by 5 bases and J by 4 bases, with 18 bases left in between. In germline, CDR1 is SGHAT, CDR2 FQNNGV. This CDR3 has 16 residues. CDR3 amino acids: CASSPVAGQIYNEQFF. The CDR3, as DNA: TGTGCCAGCAGCCCGGTAGCGGGACAGATTTACAATGAGCAGTTCTTC.

This chain links TRBV4-3 with TRBJ2-3, with TRBD2 matching over 11 bases. The CDR3 contains 17 residues. V shed 1 base and J 1 base; nucleotides not matched to a gene: 4. CDR1 is LGHNA and CDR2 is YSLEER in the germline V gene. The CDR3 loop is CASSQGTSGSGTDTQYF. The CDR3 DNA reads as TGCGCCAGCAGCCAAGGGACTAGCGGGTCAGGCACAGATACGCAGTATTTT.

V and J are TRBV12-3 or TRBV12-4 and TRBJ2-5; D uncertain. Trimming removed 4 bases at V and 5 bases at J, with 14 bases between. The CDR3 loop spans 14 amino acids. CDR3 in amino acids: CASSSLARRETQYF. The CDR3 DNA sequence: TGTGCCAGCAGTTCTCTTGCGAGGCGGGAGACCCAGTACTTC.

This clonotype appeared a few times. The chain recombines TRBV29-1 with TRBJ2-3; D uncertain. Germline CDR1 reads SQVTM; CDR2 reads ANQGSEA. V was shortened by 4 bases and J by 3 bases, with 8 bases between the two germline ends. The CDR3 consists of 12 residues. The CDR3 sequence: CSVGSITDTQYF. The CDR3, as DNA: TGCAGCGTTGGATCAATTACAGATACGCAGTATTTT.

This chain uses TRBV5-1 with TRBJ2-7, with D possibly matching TRBD2 (5 bases). The germline V gene has CDR1 SGHRS and CDR2 YFSETQ. The CDR3 consists of 13 residues. Trimming stripped 7 bases from V and 3 bases from J, with 14 bases between. DNA for the CDR3: TGCGCCAGCTCGGGGAACACCTACTACGAGCAGTACTTC. It yields the protein CASSGNTYYEQYF.

This sequence joins TRBV20-1 and TRBJ1-5; D perhaps matches TRBD1 (6 bases). Trimming cost V 6 bases and J 7 bases, with 19 bases left between them. The germline V gene has CDR1 DFQATT and CDR2 SNEGSKA (reference sequence). The CDR3 runs to 14 residues. In DNA, the CDR3 is TGCAGTGCCATCACAGGGTTCGGGGGACAGCCCCAGCATTTT. This gives the protein CSAITGFGGQPQHF.

This sequence joins TRBV18 and TRBJ2-1; TRBD2 matches at 11 bases. V was clipped by 4 bases and J by 4 bases; unmatched bases: 3. This CDR3 is 15 amino acids long. The V gene's germline CDR1 is KGHSH and CDR2 LQKENI. The CDR3 spells CASSLSGRDYNEQFF. The CDR3 nucleotides are TGTGCCAGCTCACTTAGCGGGAGGGATTACAATGAGCAGTTCTTC.

This clonotype was detected only a few times. The chain employs TRBV7-8 and TRBJ2-1; D gene uncertain. Per the germline V gene, CDR1 is SGHVS and CDR2 is FQNEAQ. V was clipped by 4 bases and J by 7 bases, with 5 bases between them. This CDR3 contains 11 residues. CDR3 DNA sequence: TGTGCCAGCAGCTCCAAAAATGAGCAGTTCTTC. This codes for CASSSKNEQFF.

V and J are TRBV14 and TRBJ1-4, with D possibly matching TRBD1 (6 bases). Germline lookup yields CDR1 SGHDN and CDR2 FVKESK. Trimming shortened V by 4 bases and J by 7 bases, and 10 bases separated the two germline ends. The CDR3 has 13 amino acids. The CDR3 region has the DNA TGTGCCAGCAGCCTACAGGGTGCTGAAAAACTGTTTTTT. This translates into CASSLQGAEKLFF.

The genes are TRBV4-1 and TRBJ2-7, with D tentatively TRBD1 or TRBD2 (5 bases each). Germline CDR1 reads MGHRA; CDR2 reads YSYEKL. The CDR3 length is 14 residues. V was pared by 1 base and J by 6 bases, with 13 bases between. This chain's CDR3 is CASSQVEGSTEQYF. CDR3 bases: TGCGCCAGCAGCCAAGTTGAGGGGTCCACCGAGCAGTACTTC.

The chain is built from TRBV6-2 or TRBV6-3 and TRBJ2-1; D not resolved. Germline lookup yields CDR1 MNHEY and CDR2 SVGEGT. The CDR3 covers 15 residues. Between the trimmed V and J ends, which lost 8 bases and 5 bases, there was a span of 19 bases. CDR3 residues: CASDPAEYHNNEQFF. For the CDR3, the DNA is TGTGCCAGCGACCCCGCTGAATACCACAACAATGAGCAGTTCTTC.

The chain is built from TRBV27 and TRBJ2-5; 7 nucleotides align to TRBD2. This CDR3 has 14 residues. Germline lookup yields CDR1 MNHEY and CDR2 SMNVEV (reference sequence). Losses at the gene ends were 0 bases for V and 11 bases for J; bases not matched to a gene: 9. CDR3 loop: CASSLSRWGGEQYF. The CDR3 DNA reads as TGTGCCAGCAGTTTATCGCGGTGGGGGGGGGAGCAGTACTTC.

The chain joins TRBV14 to TRBJ2-5, with D possibly matching TRBD1 (6 bases). The J call may not be correct, given that the DNA end is closer to TRBJ2-7. In germline, CDR1 is SGHDN, CDR2 FVKESK. This CDR3 has 13 residues. The DNA for the CDR3 is TGTGCCAACAGACAGGCGTACACCTACGAGCAGTACTTC. It yields the protein CANRQAYTYEQYF.

The V and J genes are TRBV29-1 and TRBJ2-7; D gene uncertain. V gave up 5 bases and J gave up 1 base, with 15 bases separating them. This CDR3 is built from 14 residues. The germline gives CDR1 SQVTM, CDR2 ANQGSEA. The CDR3 region has the DNA TGCAGCGTTAGGATCGGTGGCCGATCCTACGAGCAGTACTTC. Translation: CSVRIGGRSYEQYF.

The J gene is TRBJ2-7, the V gene TRBV20-1, with TRBD2 matching over 12 bases. The V and J ends lost 1 base and 4 bases, in that order; junction bases with no gene match: 8. The CDR3 is 16 amino acids. The germline gives CDR1 DFQATT, CDR2 SNEGSKA (reference sequence). The CDR3 sequence is CSARVLLAGGGYEQYF. In nucleotides, the CDR3 is TGCAGTGCTAGAGTCTTACTAGCGGGAGGTGGTTACGAGCAGTACTTC.

J is TRBJ1-1 and V is TRBV5-1, with TRBD1 as a possible D gene (6 bases). The CDR3 extends over 17 amino acids. Trimming took off 2 bases at V and 0 bases at J, with 17 bases between the two ends. CDR1 is SGHRS, CDR2 YFSETQ, per germline. CDR3 sequence: CASSLRTVARLNTEAFF. The DNA of the CDR3 is TGCGCCAGCAGCTTAAGGACAGTTGCGCGGTTGAACACTGAAGCTTTCTTT.

The chain is built from TRBV6-5 and TRBJ2-5, with 7 positions matching TRBD1. Germline V gene data show CDR1 as MNHEY and CDR2 as SVGAGI. V was pared by 2 bases and J by 1 base, with 16 bases of the junction left unmatched. The CDR3 spans 19 residues. CDR3 loop: CASSYHHQQYRDSQETQYF. In DNA form, the CDR3 reads TGTGCCAGCAGTTACCATCATCAACAATACCGGGACAGCCAAGAGACCCAGTACTTC.

The chain is built from TRBV5-1 and TRBJ2-5; 9 nucleotides line up with TRBD2. The DNA matches TRBJ2-7 better at its end, which makes the J call doubtful. The length of the CDR3 is 16 residues. Germline CDR1 is SGHRS and CDR2 is YFSETQ. The CDR3 protein is CASSFKFEREAYEQYF. The CDR3 coding sequence is TGCGCCAGCAGCTTTAAATTCGAGCGGGAGGCATACGAGCAGTACTTC.

The gene calls are TRBV7-8 and TRBJ2-1; 11 nucleotides line up with TRBD2. V dropped 5 bases and J dropped 8; count of bases not matched to a gene: 8. The CDR3 has 15 residues. The V gene's germline CDR1 is SGHVS and CDR2 FQNEAQ. This chain's CDR3 is CASSRLAGLMDEQFF. For the CDR3, the DNA is TGTGCCAGCAGCAGACTAGCGGGGTTGATGGATGAGCAGTTCTTC.

This chain joins TRBV5-1 and TRBJ1-6, with 9 bases matching TRBD1. CDR1 is SGHRS and CDR2 is YFSETQ in the germline V gene. The CDR3 runs to 14 residues. After removal of 5 bases from V and 8 bases from J, the junction contained 5 bases not matched to a gene. The CDR3 DNA reads as TGCGCCAGCAGTTACGGACAGGGGTATTCACCCCTCCACTTT. Translating it yields CASSYGQGYSPLHF.

The chain has TRBV3-1 and TRBJ1-3, with 7 bases fitting TRBD1. V lost 1 base, J lost 7 bases, and 7 bases stayed unmatched. Germline CDR1 LGHDT, CDR2 YNNKEL (reference sequence). This CDR3 is built from 15 residues. DNA of the CDR3: TGTGCCAGCAGCCAAGTTGGGACAGTTAGGAACACCATATATTTT. Its protein is CASSQVGTVRNTIYF.

The V gene is TRBV27, the J gene TRBJ2-7, with unresolved D. The V end was cut by 4 bases, the J end by 3 bases, with 13 bases between. Germline assignment: CDR1 MNHEY and CDR2 SMNVEV (reference sequence). The CDR3 covers 14 residues. CDR3 residues: CASSYGRLRYEQYF. CDR3 nucleotides: TGTGCCAGCAGTTACGGACGCCTACGCTACGAGCAGTACTTC.